The 9 T cell receptor beta chains presented below share a single source sample, sequenced in a study of cytomegalovirus exposure and HLA in healthy donors. Generated by immunoSEQ multiplex PCR, the TCRdb table keeps only in-frame clones and is missing some. The repertoire holds under 200,000 clones, with about 89% as singletons. The material sequenced was PBMCs. These receptors all stem from a woman in her late teens or twenties in good health and CMV-seropositive.

The chain couples TRBV27 to TRBJ2-1, with 9 nucleotides matching TRBD2. This CDR3 is built from 14 residues. Germline-derived CDR1 and CDR2 are MNHEY and SMNVEV (reference sequence). V was pared by 5 bases and J by 15 bases, with 14 bases of the junction left unmatched. The CDR3 nucleotides are TGTGCCAGCAGTCCAGCGGGAGGAGGCATCGCTGCGTTCTTC. This sequence encodes CASSPAGGGIAAFF.

The V call is TRBV5-1, the J call TRBJ2-7; TRBD1 is a possible D gene (6 bases). The CDR3 is made up of 13 amino acids. The V gene's germline CDR1 is SGHRS and CDR2 YFSETQ. Trimming removed 1 base at V and 5 bases at J, with 10 bases between. The CDR3 region is CASSLTGSHEQYF. As DNA, the CDR3 is TGCGCCAGCAGCTTGACAGGGTCCCACGAGCAGTACTTC.

The J gene is TRBJ2-7, the V gene TRBV7-9; 14 positions match TRBD2. In germline, CDR1 is SEHNR, CDR2 FQNEAQ (reference sequence). The CDR3 covers 16 residues. V lost 5 bases, J lost 3 bases, and 6 bases stayed unmatched. Here the CDR3 reads CASSRTSGGLFYEQYF. CDR3 in DNA: TGTGCCAGCAGCCGGACTAGCGGGGGGCTATTCTACGAGCAGTACTTC. Looking up the rest from reference TRBV7-9 and TRBJ2-7 gives the full variable domain: DTGVSQNPRHKITKRGQNVTFRCDPISEHNRLYWYRQTLGQGPEFLTYFQNEAQLEKSRLLSDRFSAERPKGSFSTLEIQRTEQGDSAMYLCASSRTSGGLFYEQYFGPGTRLTVT.

The chain links TRBV14 to TRBJ1-1; D remains unclear. CDR1 is SGHDN and CDR2 is FVKESK in the germline V gene. V was pared by 4 bases and J by 1 base, with 13 bases between. The length of the CDR3 is 15 residues. CDR3 sequence: CASSLGGRRNTEAFF. As DNA, the CDR3 is TGTGCCAGCAGCCTGGGCGGGCGGCGGAACACTGAAGCTTTCTTT.

The rearrangement links TRBV12-5 to TRBJ1-1; maybe TRBD1 (6 bases). This CDR3 spans 17 amino acids. CDR1 is LGHNT, CDR2 FRNRAP, per germline. Between the trimmed V and J ends, which lost 0 bases and 0 bases, there was a span of 14 bases. The CDR3 bases are TGTGCTAGTGGTTTGGTAGTGGGGGCTCAAATGAACACTGAAGCTTTCTTT. It encodes CASGLVVGAQMNTEAFF.

This sequence joins TRBV5-6 and TRBJ2-1; perhaps TRBD1 as D (6 bases). The CDR3 extends over 13 amino acids. CDR1 and CDR2 from the germline V gene are SGHDT and YYEEEE. Trimming removed 0 bases from V and 15 bases from J, with 16 bases in between. Here the CDR3 DNA reads TGTGCCAGCAGCTTGGCATCCCCAGGGGTCGCGTTCTTC. It codes for CASSLASPGVAFF. The full variable domain, completed using reference TRBV5-6 and TRBJ2-1, is DAGVTQSPTHLIKTRGQQVTLRCSPKSGHDTVSWYQQALGQGPQFIFQYYEEEERQRGNFPDRFSGHQFPNYSSELNVNALLLGDSALYLCASSLASPGVAFFGPGTRLTVL.

The genes are TRBV3-2 and TRBJ1-2. TRBV3-2 is a documented pseudogene. CDR3 length: 9 residues. CDR3 in amino acids: CASSPGYTF. In DNA form, the CDR3 reads TGTGCCAGCAGCCCGGGCTACACCTTC.

This clone was recorded a few times. J is TRBJ2-5 and V is TRBV5-4; unclear D gene. The CDR3 length is 12 residues. Looked up from germline, CDR1 is SGHNT and CDR2 is YYREEE (reference sequence). The V end lost 9 bases, the J end lost 5 bases, and 14 bases lay between the germline ends. CDR3 residues: CATHSQRETQYF. CDR3 nucleotide sequence: TGTGCCACGCATTCCCAGAGGGAGACCCAGTACTTC.

V gene TRBV7-3 combines with J gene TRBJ2-7; D possibly corresponds to TRBD2 (6 bases). Per the germline V gene, CDR1 is SGHTA and CDR2 is FQGTGA. The CDR3 has 17 amino acids. The germline V and J ends were trimmed by 2 bases and 4 bases, with 21 bases remaining between them. CDR3 sequence: CASSLGGTRTTGYEQYF. In DNA form, the CDR3 reads TGTGCCAGCAGCTTAGGGGGGACGCGTACAACGGGATACGAGCAGTACTTC.